A selection of T cell receptor beta chains follows, all from one sample in a study of CD8 T cells in Susac syndrome. Each CDR3 protein is one row after TCRdb ran MiXCR on the immunoSEQ multiplex PCR reads. The sample has just over 150,000 distinct CDR3 sequences, about 94% seen once. Material: CD8+ T cells from PBMCs. These receptors originate from a human donor with multiple sclerosis. CDR3s include the opening cysteine and the closing phenylalanine or tryptophan. Each record gives: clone size, V gene, D gene, J gene, CDR3 DNA, CDR3 protein. A D gene is named only where the DNA matches it firmly. Some rows mark clone size as missing; the rest say once, few, many or name a class of expanded clone.

>-|TRBV3-1|-|TRBJ1-5
TGTGCCAGCAGCCAAGAGGGGGAGAATCAGCCCCAGCATTTT
CASSQEGENQPQHF
>-|TRBV13|TRBD1|TRBJ2-1
TGTGCCAGCAGTTCAGGGGGCTTCGATGAGCAGTTCTTC
CASSSGGFDEQFF
>-|TRBV9|-|TRBJ2-3
TGTGCCAGCAGCGTCAACGGGGCCACAGATACGCAGTATTTT
CASSVNGATDTQYF
>-|TRBV29-1|TRBD2|TRBJ2-1
TGCAGCGTTGAAGGACTAGCGGGTTCTTACAATGAGCAGTTCTTC
CSVEGLAGSYNEQFF
>-|TRBV4-1|-|TRBJ2-7
TGCGCCAGCAGCCAAGTCTATGCCCGGGGGCGTTACGAGCAGTACTTC
CASSQVYARGRYEQYF
>-|TRBV7-8|TRBD1|TRBJ2-1
TGTGCCAGCAGCTCCCCCCGACAGGGTATACGCAATGAGCAGTTCTTC
CASSSPRQGIRNEQFF
>-|TRBV12-3/TRBV12-4|TRBD1|TRBJ2-7
TGTGCCAGCAGCCTACGGACAGGGTTCTACGAGCAGTACTTC
CASSLRTGFYEQYF
>once|TRBV24-1|TRBD2|TRBJ2-1
TGTGCCACCAGTGACCTTAGCGGGGGGGCTTTCGATGAGCAGTTCTTC
CATSDLSGGAFDEQFF
>-|TRBV9|TRBD1|TRBJ2-3
TGTGCCAGCAGCACACGGACAGGTCCGCCCCAGGATACGCAGTATTTT
CASSTRTGPPQDTQYF
>-|TRBV13|TRBD1|TRBJ2-1
TGTGCCAGCAGCTATATCCGGGGACAGGCCCGCAATGAGCAGTTCTTC
CASSYIRGQARNEQFF
>-|TRBV20-1|TRBD1|TRBJ1-1
TGCAGTGTTTGGGACAGGATGTTGACTGAAGCTTTCTTT
CSVWDRMLTEAFF
>-|TRBV6-1|-|TRBJ1-1
TGTGCCAGCAGCTCGATGGTGGGGGGCTTGGAAACTGAAGCTTTCTTT
CASSSMVGGLETEAFF
>-|TRBV20-1|-|TRBJ2-7
TGCAGTGCTAGGGGGCTACAGGGATCCTACGAGCAGTACTTC
CSARGLQGSYEQYF
>-|TRBV9|TRBD2|TRBJ2-1
TGTGCCAGCAGCGTATACGGGGGGTACAATGAGCAGTTCTTC
CASSVYGGYNEQFF
>-|TRBV20-1|-|TRBJ1-1
TGCAGTGCTACCGATCTAGAAAGGGCCACTGAAGCTTTCTTT
CSATDLERATEAFF
>once|TRBV2|-|TRBJ1-5
TGTGCCAGCAGGGGGGACCAGCCCCAGCATTTT
CASRGDQPQHF
>-|TRBV20-1|TRBD1|TRBJ1-1
TGCAGTGCTAGAGAAAGGGGACAGGGGCTGGTTGCTTTCTTT
CSARERGQGLVAFF
>few|TRBV12-3/TRBV12-4|-|TRBJ2-2
TGTGCCAGCAGTTCAGGGTCCGGGGAGCTGTTTTTT
CASSSGSGELFF
>-|TRBV7-9|-|TRBJ1-2
TGTGCCAGCAGCTCTCAGGGGTTATATGGCTACACCTTC
CASSSQGLYGYTF
>once|TRBV23-1|TRBD2|TRBJ2-7
TGCGCCAGCAGTCAACGGACTAGCTGCTACGAGCAGTACTTC
CASSQRTSCYEQYF
>-|TRBV29-1|-|TRBJ2-1
TGCAGCATACTCAAGAGGACCGGCGGCAACAATGAGCAGTTCTTC
CSILKRTGGNNEQFF
>-|TRBV20-1|-|TRBJ1-6
TGCAGTGCTAGAGATGGTTACTCCTATAATTCACCCCTCCACTTT
CSARDGYSYNSPLHF
>once|TRBV29-1|TRBD1|TRBJ2-7
TGCAGCGTCTTGGACAGGGGCGACCACGAGCAGTACTTC
CSVLDRGDHEQYF
>-|TRBV7-6|TRBD1|TRBJ2-7
TGTGCCAGCAGCTACGGACAGGGTTTAACCTACGAGCAGTACTTC
CASSYGQGLTYEQYF
>-|TRBV2|-|TRBJ1-6
TGTGCCAGCAGAGACTCTCCACCCCTCCACTTT
CASRDSPPLHF
>-|TRBV9|-|TRBJ1-6
TGTGCCAGCAGCCTTCGACGCACGAGCTCCTATAATTCACCCCTCCACTTT
CASSLRRTSSYNSPLHF
>once|TRBV2|-|TRBJ1-1
TGTGCCGACAAAGAGCCAACTGAAGCTTTCTTT
CADKEPTEAFF
>-|TRBV29-1|-|TRBJ2-2
TGCAGCGTTGTGGGGACAAGTAACACCGGGGAGCTGTTTTTT
CSVVGTSNTGELFF
>once|TRBV20-1|-|TRBJ1-2
TGCAGTGCTAGAGTCCAGGGCCGGTCTAACTATGGCTACACCTTC
CSARVQGRSNYGYTF
>-|TRBV27|-|TRBJ1-1
TGTGCCAGCAGTTTACTCCGGGACACGCTCACTGAAGCTTTCTTT
CASSLLRDTLTEAFF
>-|TRBV9|TRBD1|TRBJ1-2
TGTGCCAGCAGCTCCTCGCGGGACAGGGACGCCTATGGCTACACCTTC
CASSSSRDRDAYGYTF
>once|TRBV5-1|-|TRBJ2-3
TGCGCCAGCAGCTTGGACAGGGGCACAGATACGCAGTATTTT
CASSLDRGTDTQYF
>-|TRBV4-1|-|TRBJ2-3
TGCGCCAGCAGCCAAGAGGGCGCCCGGGGGAGGGATACGCAGTATTTT
CASSQEGARGRDTQYF
>-|TRBV29-1|-|TRBJ1-2
TGCAGCGTTGAAGAGGATTCTTCCTCTGGCTACACCTTC
CSVEEDSSSGYTF
>-|TRBV7-9|-|TRBJ2-5
TGTGCCAGCAGCTTTGAGTCCTTTCCTATCACGGGAGAGACCCAGTACTTC
CASSFESFPITGETQYF
>-|TRBV20-1|TRBD1|TRBJ1-2
TGCAGTGCTCCGGACAGGGATCATTATGGCTACACCTTC
CSAPDRDHYGYTF
>-|TRBV29-1|-|TRBJ1-2
TGCAGCCCCTCTCCAGAGGGGCCCTTCTATGGCTACACCTTC
CSPSPEGPFYGYTF